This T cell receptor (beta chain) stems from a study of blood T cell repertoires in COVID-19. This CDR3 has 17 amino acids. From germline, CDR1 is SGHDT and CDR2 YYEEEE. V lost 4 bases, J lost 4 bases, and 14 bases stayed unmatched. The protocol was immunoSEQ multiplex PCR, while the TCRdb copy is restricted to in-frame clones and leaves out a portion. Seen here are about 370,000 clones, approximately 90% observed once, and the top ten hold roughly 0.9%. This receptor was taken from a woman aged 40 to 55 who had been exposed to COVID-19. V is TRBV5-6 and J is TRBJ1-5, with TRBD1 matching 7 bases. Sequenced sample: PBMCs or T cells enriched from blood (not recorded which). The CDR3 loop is CASSAGQTRLSNQPQHF. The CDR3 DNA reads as TGTGCCAGCAGCGCGGGACAGACTAGATTAAGTAATCAGCCCCAGCATTTT.